This passage covers 14 T cell receptor beta chains from one sample sequenced in a study of post-analysis software for immune sequencing data. The study, taken as a whole, reports: A few TRBV segments (TRBV5-6, TRBV5-1 and TRBV20-1 among them) occurred more frequently in patients than in controls.

What these receptors recognize is not known. Prepared TCR beta cDNA libraries contained unique molecular identifiers. TCRdb reanalysed the PCR reads using MiXCR and keeps one entry per CDR3 protein. The repertoire includes hundreds of thousands of distinct CDR3 sequences, 59% of them detected once, and around 11% sits in the top ten. The specimen sequenced was blood. Every receptor here comes from a girl aged 2 to 9 with multiple sclerosis.

This clonotype was seen a handful of times. This chain connects TRBV10-3 to TRBJ1-2; the D gene is possibly TRBD1 (5 bases). The length of the CDR3 is 15 residues. CDR1 is ENHRY, CDR2 SYGVKD, per germline. V was shortened by 3 bases and J by 4 bases, with 15 bases between the two germline ends. For the CDR3, the DNA is TGTGCCATCAGTGACCTTACAGGAGGCCCCTATGGCTACACCTTC. This gives the protein CAISDLTGGPYGYTF.

The V and J genes are TRBV29-1 and TRBJ1-1; the match to TRBD1 covers 10 bases. This CDR3 has 13 residues. V lost 6 bases to trimming and J lost 5 bases; unmatched junction nucleotides: 6. Looked up from germline, CDR1 is SQVTM and CDR2 is ANQGSEA. The CDR3 region has the DNA TGCAGCGTGCCAGGACAGGGGGGGACTGAAGCTTTCTTT. As protein: CSVPGQGGTEAFF.

This chain joins TRBV7-3 and TRBJ2-1; possibly TRBD2 for D (6 bases). CDR1 is SGHTA and CDR2 is FQGTGA in the germline V gene. V was shortened by 3 bases and J by 0 bases, with 9 bases between the two germline ends. The CDR3 is made up of 15 amino acids. CDR3 nucleotides: TGTGCCAGCAGCTTGATGACTAGCTCCTACAATGAGCAGTTCTTC. Protein: CASSLMTSSYNEQFF. The full variable domain, rest sourced from reference TRBV7-3 and TRBJ2-1, is GAGVSQTPSNKVTEKGKYVELRCDPISGHTALYWYRQSLGQGPEFLIYFQGTGAADDSGLPNDRFFAVRPEGSVSTLKIQRTERGDSAVYLCASSLMTSSYNEQFFGPGTRLTVL.

This chain uses TRBV3-1 with TRBJ2-1, with 8 bases matching TRBD1. The germline V gene encodes CDR1 LGHDT and CDR2 YNNKEL (reference sequence). V shed 4 bases and J 7 bases; nucleotides not matched to a gene: 6. There are 14 residues in the CDR3. CDR3 bases: TGTGCCAGCAGCCCGGACAGGGTAAGGAATGAGCAGTTCTTC. It codes for CASSPDRVRNEQFF.

The chain is built from TRBV29-1 and TRBJ2-3; TRBD2 agrees at 12 bases. V was pared by 4 bases and J by 1 base, with 9 bases of the junction left unmatched. The CDR3 runs 17 residues. Germline V gene sequence: CDR1 SQVTM, CDR2 ANQGSEA. The CDR3 DNA reads TGCAGCGTTGCTTTCCTAGCGGGGGGGCCTCGCACAGATACGCAGTATTTT. Protein sequence: CSVAFLAGGPRTDTQYF.

The chain is built from TRBV20-1 and TRBJ1-1, with D possibly being TRBD1 (6 bases). This CDR3 contains 13 residues. Per germline, CDR1 DFQATT and CDR2 SNEGSKA (reference sequence). Trimming shortened V by 1 base and J by 4 bases, and 10 bases separated the two germline ends. CDR3 in DNA: TGCAGTGCTAGAGGGGTAGGGGGCACTGAAGCTTTCTTT. Its translation is CSARGVGGTEAFF.

This chain connects TRBV27 to TRBJ1-2, with TRBD1 as a possible D gene (5 bases). Trimming took 5 bases from V and 1 from J, leaving 11 bases between them. The CDR3 has 14 amino acids. The V gene's germline CDR1 is MNHEY and CDR2 SMNVEV (reference sequence). This chain's CDR3 is CASSGTGYNYGYTF. In nucleotides, the CDR3 is TGTGCCAGCAGTGGGACGGGTTATAACTATGGCTACACCTTC.

The chain combines TRBV6-5 with TRBJ2-5; 7 positions match TRBD2. Germline CDR1 MNHEY, CDR2 SVGAGI. CDR3 length: 14 amino acids. After removal of 5 bases from V and 0 bases from J, the junction contained 3 bases not matched to a gene. The CDR3 loop reads CASSPGGYQETQYF. CDR3 coding DNA: TGTGCCAGCAGTCCCGGGGGGTACCAAGAGACCCAGTACTTC.

This clonotype was recorded only once. The V gene is TRBV29-1, the J gene TRBJ1-5, with D possibly TRBD1 on 6 matching bases. Germline V gene lookup returns CDR1 SQVTM and CDR2 ANQGSEA. V was clipped by 4 bases and J by 1 base, with 11 bases between them. This CDR3 comprises 14 residues. The CDR3 DNA sequence: TGCAGCGTTGGGGGGGGGGCCAGCAATCAGCCCCAGCATTTT. Amino acids: CSVGGGASNQPQHF.

The chain links TRBV28 to TRBJ1-2; tentatively, D is TRBD1 (6 bases). The germline V gene encodes CDR1 MDHEN and CDR2 SYDVKM. The V and J ends lost 6 bases and 4 bases respectively, with 12 bases between them. CDR3 length: 13 residues. CDR3 residues: CASSTGQTYGYTF. The DNA for the CDR3 is TGTGCCAGCAGCACCGGACAGACCTATGGCTACACCTTC.

The chain links TRBV12-3 or TRBV12-4 to TRBJ1-4, with 8 bases identical to TRBD1. The trim removed 6 bases at V and 6 bases at J, leaving 3 bases unmatched. The CDR3 runs 13 residues. Here the CDR3 reads CASRTGEYEKLFF. As DNA, the CDR3 is TGTGCCAGCAGGACAGGGGAATATGAAAAACTGTTTTTT.

The CDR3 DNA follows: TGCGCCAGCAGGGACAGGGGTATCTACAATGAGCAGTTCTTC. It yields the protein CASRDRGIYNEQFF. The chain recombines TRBV10-2 with TRBJ2-1; 9 bases are a match to TRBD1. Looked up from germline, CDR1 is WSHSY and CDR2 is SAAADI. Trimming at V came to 6 bases and at J to 3 bases, leaving 3 bases not matched to a gene. This CDR3 is 14 amino acids long.

The chain joins TRBV29-1 to TRBJ2-3; possibly TRBD2 for D (5 bases). The length of the CDR3 is 13 residues. Germline-derived CDR1 and CDR2 are SQVTM and ANQGSEA. Between the trimmed V and J ends, which lost 7 bases and 8 bases, there was a span of 19 bases. CDR3 sequence: CSANSREHGTQYF. In DNA, the CDR3 is TGCAGCGCTAATTCAAGGGAGCACGGTACGCAGTATTTT.

The chain couples TRBV5-1 to TRBJ2-7; 7 bases are shared with TRBD1. The CDR3 extends over 14 amino acids. Germline V gives CDR1 SGHRS, CDR2 YFSETQ. With 4 bases clipped from V and 3 bases from J, the junction kept 7 bases outside the gene matches. CDR3 nucleotides: TGCGCCAGCAGCCCGTGGGCAGGGGGCTACGAGCAGTACTTC. Translating it yields CASSPWAGGYEQYF.